Below are 22 T cell receptor beta chains sequenced from a single sample in a study of T cell responses to AZD1222 COVID-19 vaccine. TCRdb keeps only in-frame clones here, not all; method: immunoSEQ multiplex PCR. The table lists tens of thousands of clones, around nine tenths of them singletons. Sample: peripheral blood, taken 28 days after the second AZD1222 dose. The source of these receptors is an adult who received the AZD1222 COVID-19 vaccine.

This chain links TRBV9 with TRBJ1-5; D uncertain. The CDR3 covers 15 residues. Germline CDR1 SGDLS, CDR2 YYNGEE. V dropped 0 bases and J dropped 1 base, with 8 bases sitting between them. CDR3 sequence reads: CASSVGVLSNQPQHF. DNA for the CDR3: TGTGCCAGCAGCGTAGGTGTGCTCAGCAATCAGCCCCAGCATTTT.

The chain carries TRBV18 and TRBJ1-1, with unresolved D. V lost 0 bases and J lost 1, with 9 bases in between. CDR3 length equals 15 residues. Germline V gene data show CDR1 as KGHSH and CDR2 as LQKENI. The CDR3 sequence is CASSPPLLGNTEAFF. CDR3 sequence (DNA): TGTGCCAGCTCACCACCGTTGTTAGGGAACACTGAAGCTTTCTTT.

This chain uses TRBV5-1 with TRBJ2-3; 10 bases are shared with TRBD2. From germline, CDR1 is SGHRS and CDR2 YFSETQ. The length of the CDR3 is 17 residues. V was pared by 5 bases and J by 2 bases, with 11 bases of the junction left unmatched. Here the CDR3 DNA reads TGCGCCAGCAGTAGGAGTAGCGGGGGGCCGTCCACAGATACGCAGTATTTT. Protein product: CASSRSSGGPSTDTQYF. The full variable domain, with the rest looked up from reference TRBV5-1 and TRBJ2-3, is KAGVTQTPRYLIKTRGQQVTLSCSPISGHRSVSWYQQTPGQGLQFLFEYFSETQRNKGNFPGRFSGRQFSNSRSEMNVSTLELGDSALYLCASSRSSGGPSTDTQYFGPGTRLTVL.

The rearrangement links TRBV10-3 to TRBJ2-7; TRBD2 matches at 13 bases. There are 16 residues in the CDR3. Germline assignment: CDR1 ENHRY and CDR2 SYGVKD. After removal of 2 bases from V and 0 bases from J, the junction contained 1 base not matched to a gene. CDR3 DNA: TGTGCCATCAGTGAGCGACTAGCGGGGGGCTCCTACGAGCAGTACTTC. Amino acids: CAISERLAGGSYEQYF.

This clone came up once. The rearrangement uses TRBV24-1 and TRBJ2-7, with unresolved D. Germline CDR1 reads KGHDR; CDR2 reads SFDVKD. Trimming shortened V by 0 bases and J by 0 bases, and 2 bases separated the two germline ends. This CDR3 has 13 residues. The CDR3 DNA sequence: TGTGCCACCAGTGATTTGAGCTCCTACGAGCAGTACTTC. Encoded protein: CATSDLSSYEQYF.

The CDR3 nucleotides read TGCGCCAGCAGCGCCGGACTGGACGGAATAATCAATGAGCAGTTCTTC. This codes for CASSAGLDGIINEQFF. This rearrangement joins TRBV5-1 to TRBJ2-1, with D perhaps matching TRBD2 (5 bases). The CDR3 is made up of 16 amino acids. CDR1 SGHRS and CDR2 YFSETQ come from the germline V gene. The V end was cut by 4 bases, the J end by 6 bases, with 20 bases between.

This CDR3 is CAINRGEHGYEQYF. The CDR3 DNA sequence: TGTGCCATCAACCGCGGCGAGCATGGGTACGAGCAGTACTTC. This rearrangement joins TRBV10-3 to TRBJ2-7, with unresolved D. CDR3 length: 14 amino acids. Germline values: CDR1 ENHRY, CDR2 SYGVKD. V lost 7 bases to trimming and J lost 4 bases, with 17 bases between them.

This chain uses TRBV7-8 with TRBJ2-5, with TRBD2 matching 10 bases. With V trimmed by 9 bases and J by 0 bases, 4 bases remained unmatched. The CDR3 covers 14 residues. The germline CDR1 and CDR2 sequences are SGHVS and FQNEAQ. CDR3 DNA sequence: TGTGCCAGAATAGCGGGGGGTCACCAAGAGACCCAGTACTTC. Amino acid sequence: CARIAGGHQETQYF.

The chain employs TRBV5-4 and TRBJ1-2, with a weak D call TRBD1 (5 bases). The germline V gene encodes CDR1 SGHNT and CDR2 YYREEE (reference sequence). The CDR3 runs to 15 residues. V was shortened by 4 bases and J by 4 bases, with 17 bases between the two germline ends. CDR3 nucleotide sequence: TGTGCCAGCAGCACCACGACGGGGGGAAGCTATGGCTACACCTTC. Its protein is CASSTTTGGSYGYTF. The full variable domain, its missing parts supplied by reference TRBV5-4 and TRBJ1-2, is ETGVTQSPTHLIKTRGQQVTLRCSSQSGHNTVSWYQQALGQGPQFIFQYYREEENGRGNFPPRFSGLQFPNYSSELNVNALELDDSALYLCASSTTTGGSYGYTFGSGTRLTVV.

The V gene is TRBV19, the J gene TRBJ1-2; D remains ambiguous. Per germline, CDR1 LNHDA and CDR2 SQIVND (reference sequence). The ends were cut back, 6 bases at V and 8 bases at J, with 19 bases in the middle. The CDR3 extends over 14 amino acids. The CDR3 coding sequence is TGTGCCAGTAGACGGACCTCGAATGTGGACGGCTACACCTTC. This gives the protein CASRRTSNVDGYTF. Looking up the rest from reference TRBV19 and TRBJ1-2 gives the full variable domain: DGGITQSPKYLFRKEGQNVTLSCEQNLNHDAMYWYRQDPGQGLRLIYYSQIVNDFQKGDIAEGYSVSREKKESFPLTVTSAQKNPTAFYLCASRRTSNVDGYTFGSGTRLTVV.

The V gene is TRBV5-1, the J gene TRBJ2-3, with 7 nucleotides matching TRBD2. In germline, CDR1 is SGHRS, CDR2 YFSETQ. This CDR3 comprises 14 residues. The trim removed 0 bases at V and 4 bases at J, leaving 2 bases unmatched. CDR3 bases: TGCGCCAGCAGCTTGGTTACTAGCGCAGATACGCAGTATTTT. Translating it yields CASSLVTSADTQYF.

The rearrangement joins TRBV28 to TRBJ1-5; D is unclear. The length of the CDR3 is 12 residues. CDR1 is MDHEN, CDR2 SYDVKM, per germline. The CDR3 loop is CATLRSNQPQHF. The DNA for the CDR3 is TGTGCTACTTTGAGAAGCAATCAGCCCCAGCATTTT.

This chain links TRBV9 with TRBJ1-2; D gene ambiguous. V lost 3 bases, J lost 4 bases, and 7 bases lay in between. CDR1 is SGDLS and CDR2 is YYNGEE in the germline V gene. This CDR3 region has 12 residues. The CDR3 is CASSEGIYGYTF. In DNA, the CDR3 is TGTGCCAGCAGCGAAGGGATCTATGGCTACACCTTC.

This clone appeared a few times. The CDR3 region is CASSRGNTGELFF. As DNA, the CDR3 is TGTGCCTCTAGTAGAGGGAACACCGGGGAGCTGTTTTTT. This chain links TRBV5-8 with TRBJ2-2; D gene uncertain. Germline V lookup: CDR1 SGHTS, CDR2 YDEGEE. V lost 10 bases to trimming and J lost 1 base, with 11 bases between them. CDR3 length: 13 residues. Full variable domain (missing parts from reference TRBV5-8 and TRBJ2-2): EAGVTQSPTHLIKTRGQQATLRCSPISGHTSVYWYQQALGLGLQFLLWYDEGEERNRGNFPPRFSGRQFPNYSSELNVNALELEDSALYLCASSRGNTGELFFGEGSRLTVL.

The rearrangement links TRBV30 to TRBJ1-2; no clear D gene. CDR1 is GTSNPN and CDR2 is SVGIG in the germline V gene (reference sequence). The CDR3 is 14 residues long. The germline V and J ends were trimmed by 2 bases and 6 bases, with 16 bases remaining between them. As DNA, the CDR3 is TGTGCCTGGAGTCCTCCCGGGATTCAAGATGGCTACACCTTC. Translated: CAWSPPGIQDGYTF.

V is TRBV7-2 and J is TRBJ2-3; D is unresolved. This CDR3 is built from 14 residues. Trimming stripped 4 bases from V and 4 bases from J, with 12 bases between. CDR1 is SGHTA and CDR2 is FQGNSA in the germline V gene. The CDR3 region has the DNA TGTGCCAGCAGCTCCCTGGGGTGGGCAGATACGCAGTATTTT. Its protein product is CASSSLGWADTQYF.

The CDR3 coding sequence is TGTGCCAGCAGCCCCTGGGGGACAGGGGGCGAAAAACTGTTTTTT. Amino acids: CASSPWGTGGEKLFF. The chain joins TRBV6-5 to TRBJ1-4; 12 positions agree with TRBD1. The CDR3 has 15 residues. The junction had 7 bases not matched to a gene; V was cut back by 6 bases and J by 8 bases. CDR1 and CDR2 (germline): MNHEY, SVGAGI.

The CDR3 loop reads CASSPTDGAEAFF. CDR3 DNA: TGTGCCAGCTCACCAACGGATGGTGCTGAAGCTTTCTTT. The V gene is TRBV18, the J gene TRBJ1-1; D remains ambiguous. Germline V lookup: CDR1 KGHSH, CDR2 LQKENI. Deletions cut 2 bases from V and 6 bases from J, with 10 bases between. The CDR3 covers 13 residues.

V and J are TRBV5-4 and TRBJ2-7, with 9 nucleotides matching TRBD1. Trimming cost V 0 bases and J 6 bases; bases outside gene matches: 7. CDR1 is SGHNT, CDR2 YYREEE, per germline (reference sequence). The CDR3 length is 15 residues. CDR3 protein: CASSLAGTGRREQYF. The CDR3 DNA sequence: TGTGCCAGCAGCTTGGCCGGGACAGGGAGACGCGAGCAGTACTTC.

The rearrangement links TRBV4-2 to TRBJ2-3, with D possibly being TRBD2 (6 bases). The CDR3 contains 19 residues. The V end lost 0 bases, the J end lost 2 bases, and 21 bases lay between the germline ends. CDR1 LGHNA and CDR2 YNFKEQ come from the germline V gene. This chain's CDR3 is CASSQDGIQASDITDTQYF. The DNA of the CDR3 is TGTGCCAGCAGCCAAGATGGAATCCAGGCTAGCGACATCACAGATACGCAGTATTTT.

The chain couples TRBV7-9 to TRBJ2-3; the D call may be TRBD1 or TRBD2 (5 bases each). Trimming cost V 3 bases and J 4 bases, with 8 bases left between them. Germline V gene sequence: CDR1 SEHNR, CDR2 FQNEAQ (reference sequence). CDR3 length equals 13 residues. For the CDR3, the DNA is TGTGCCAGCAGCTTCAGGGAGTCAGATACGCAGTATTTT. It translates to CASSFRESDTQYF. The whole variable domain, filled in from reference TRBV7-9 and TRBJ2-3, reads DTGVSQNPRHKITKRGQNVTFRCDPISEHNRLYWYRQTLGQGPEFLTYFQNEAQLEKSRLLSDRFSAERPKGSFSTLEIQRTEQGDSAMYLCASSFRESDTQYFGPGTRLTVL.

The V and J genes are TRBV5-4 and TRBJ2-5, with unresolved D. Germline V gene data show CDR1 as SGHNT and CDR2 as YYREEE (reference sequence). The CDR3 contains 12 residues. The V end was cut by 2 bases, the J end by 1 base, with 3 bases between. The CDR3 bases are TGTGCCAGCAGCTTCGCCCAAGAGACCCAGTACTTC. Protein sequence: CASSFAQETQYF.